The source of this T cell receptor (delta chain) is a study of gamma-delta chains in newborns, infants, children. Turning to the study itself: Innate gammadelta T cells reportedly expand polyclonally right after birth, driven by microbial exposure, per the title.

TCRdb called clones from the reads again using CATT. The repertoire holds 3,000 to 5,000 delta-chain clones, with around 40% as singletons. This clone is categorized as medium-sized. The junction had 12 bases not matched to a gene; V was cut back by 4 bases and J by 0 bases. This CDR3 has 18 amino acids. Germline values: CDR1 GEAIGNYY, CDR2 EKD. The source material was blood, sampled at week 6. This rearrangement joins TRDV2 to TRDJ1, with 11 bases fitting TRDD3. The source is a child who was a newborn, infant or young child, either healthy, febrile or measles-vaccinated (not recorded which). CDR3: CACERFLLGDKYTDKLIF. Here the CDR3 DNA reads TGTGCCTGTGAACGCTTTTTACTGGGGGATAAGTACACCGATAAACTCATCTTT.